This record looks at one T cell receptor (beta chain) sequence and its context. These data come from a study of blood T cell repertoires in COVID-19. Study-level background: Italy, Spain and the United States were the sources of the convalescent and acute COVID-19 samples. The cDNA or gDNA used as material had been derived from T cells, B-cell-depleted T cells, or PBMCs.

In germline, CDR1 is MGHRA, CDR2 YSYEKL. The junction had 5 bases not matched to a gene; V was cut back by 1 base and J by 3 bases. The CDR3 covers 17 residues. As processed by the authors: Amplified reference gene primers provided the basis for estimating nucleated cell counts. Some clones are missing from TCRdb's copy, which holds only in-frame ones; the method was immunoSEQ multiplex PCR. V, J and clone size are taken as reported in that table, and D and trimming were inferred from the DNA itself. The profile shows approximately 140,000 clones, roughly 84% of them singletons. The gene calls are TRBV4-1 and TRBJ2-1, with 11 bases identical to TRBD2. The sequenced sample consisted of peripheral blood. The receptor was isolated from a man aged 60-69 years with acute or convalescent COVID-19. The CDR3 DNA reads TGCGCCAGCAGCCAAGCCTTTCTAGCGGGAGGCTACAATGAGCAGTTCTTC. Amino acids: CASSQAFLAGGYNEQFF.